Below, 15 T cell receptor beta chains from the same sample are listed, as sequenced in a study of T cells in tuberculosis. The time point denotes: new active TB diagnosis, blood taken before or within 7 days of starting treatment. The method was immunoSEQ multiplex PCR; TCRdb's version includes in-frame clones alone and lacks a portion of them. The top ten hold around 7% of the sample, which has tens of thousands of clones, about 91% seen once. Sequenced material: PBMCs, taken at tuberculosis diagnosis. These receptor sequences come from an adult with tuberculosis. Some clones in this sample may be carry-over from other donors' samples.

The chain links TRBV10-3 to TRBJ1-5; 7 nucleotides agree with TRBD1. The CDR3 has 17 amino acids. V shed 3 bases and J 1 base; nucleotides not matched to a gene: 9. Germline V gene data show CDR1 as ENHRY and CDR2 as SYGVKD. This CDR3 reads CAISDRGISGSNQPQHF. CDR3 DNA: TGTGCCATCAGTGACAGGGGGATCTCAGGGAGCAATCAGCCCCAGCATTTT.

There are a few counts of this clone. The rearrangement uses TRBV2 and TRBJ2-7, with D maybe TRBD1 (6 bases). The CDR3 length is 13 residues. V shed 7 bases and J shed 9 bases, with 19 bases lying between them. Germline V CDR1 and CDR2: SNHLY, FYNNEI. The CDR3 sequence: CASKSDRLPGQYF. CDR3 sequence (DNA): TGTGCCAGCAAGAGTGACAGGCTTCCTGGGCAGTACTTC.

The chain uses TRBV5-1 and TRBJ1-3; D not resolved. V lost 3 bases and J lost 1, with 8 bases in between. CDR3 length equals 14 residues. Germline values: CDR1 SGHRS, CDR2 YFSETQ. This chain's CDR3 is CASSSRGSGNTIYF. In nucleotides, the CDR3 is TGCGCCAGCAGCTCTAGAGGGTCTGGAAACACCATATATTTT.

The chain combines TRBV5-1 with TRBJ2-3, with 7 bases identical to TRBD2. The CDR3 sequence is 15 residues long. The germline gives CDR1 SGHRS, CDR2 YFSETQ. Losses at the gene ends were 0 bases for V and 3 bases for J; bases not matched to a gene: 4. The CDR3 DNA sequence: TGCGCCAGCAGCTTGGTTACGGGACTAACAGATACGCAGTATTTT. The encoded protein is CASSLVTGLTDTQYF. Full variable domain (remainder filled in from reference TRBV5-1 and TRBJ2-3): KAGVTQTPRYLIKTRGQQVTLSCSPISGHRSVSWYQQTPGQGLQFLFEYFSETQRNKGNFPGRFSGRQFSNSRSEMNVSTLELGDSALYLCASSLVTGLTDTQYFGPGTRLTVL.

The rearrangement uses TRBV27 and TRBJ2-1; D possibly corresponds to TRBD1 (6 bases). Deletions cut 0 bases from V and 3 bases from J, with 9 bases between. There are 15 residues in the CDR3. Germline CDR1 MNHEY, CDR2 SMNVEV (reference sequence). CDR3 sequence reads: CASSLSRGLYNEQFF. CDR3 coding DNA: TGTGCCAGCAGTTTATCCAGGGGCCTCTACAATGAGCAGTTCTTC.

CDR3 in amino acids: CASSQGNTGLGLAGETYEQYF. CDR3 in DNA: TGTGCCAGCAGCCAAGGGAATACAGGGCTGGGACTAGCGGGGGAGACATACGAGCAGTACTTC. This sequence joins TRBV4-2 and TRBJ2-7, with TRBD2 matching 14 bases. Unmatched junction bases numbered 18, after V lost 1 base and J lost 4 bases. The CDR3 consists of 21 residues. Germline V CDR1 and CDR2: LGHNA, YNFKEQ.

The genes are TRBV6-4 and TRBJ2-1; TRBD2 aligns across 8 bases. CDR1 and CDR2 from the germline V gene are MRHNA and SNTAGT. V shed 5 bases, J shed 6 bases, and the junction held 12 bases outside the gene matches. The CDR3 has 16 residues. CDR3 sequence: CASSPQPGGRGNEQFF. CDR3 bases: TGTGCCAGCAGTCCCCAACCGGGGGGGAGGGGCAATGAGCAGTTCTTC.

In DNA, the CDR3 is TGTGCCAGCTCACCACGCGGGGATACGCAGTATTTT. Amino acids: CASSPRGDTQYF. The rearrangement links TRBV18 to TRBJ2-3, with a weak D call TRBD2 (5 bases). V dropped 1 base and J dropped 6 bases, with 5 bases sitting between them. The germline V gene encodes CDR1 KGHSH and CDR2 LQKENI. The CDR3 extends over 12 amino acids.

This clone was seen a few times. CDR3 sequence reads: CATGTGSKPQHF. The CDR3 DNA sequence: TGTGCCACCGGGACAGGGTCTAAGCCCCAGCATTTT. This chain uses TRBV28 with TRBJ1-5; 9 bases are shared with TRBD1. Germline CDR1 reads MDHEN; CDR2 reads SYDVKM. After removal of 10 bases from V and 8 bases from J, the junction contained 6 bases not matched to a gene. CDR3 length: 12 amino acids. Complete variable domain (other parts from reference TRBV28 and TRBJ1-5): DVKVTQSSRYLVKRTGEKVFLECVQDMDHENMFWYRQDPGLGLRLIYFSYDVKMKEKGDIPEGYSVSREKKERFSLILESASTNQTSMYLCATGTGSKPQHFGDGTRLSIL.

The chain has TRBV18 and TRBJ2-1; TRBD2 matches at 12 bases. CDR1 is KGHSH and CDR2 is LQKENI in the germline V gene. The CDR3 is 16 residues long. V lost 3 bases, J lost 5 bases, and 5 bases stayed unmatched. CDR3 in amino acids: CASSPLTSGGDNEQFF. For the CDR3, the DNA is TGTGCCAGCTCACCGCTGACTAGCGGGGGTGACAATGAGCAGTTCTTC.

V usage is TRBV6-5 and J usage is TRBJ1-2, with D perhaps matching TRBD1 (6 bases). This CDR3 spans 12 amino acids. The V end was cut by 7 bases, the J end by 8 bases, with 14 bases between. In germline, CDR1 is MNHEY, CDR2 SVGAGI. The DNA for the CDR3 is TGTGCCAGCACTCTACAGGGCTTCGGCTACACCTTC. This encodes CASTLQGFGYTF.

The CDR3 protein is CASSLVRGYYGYTF. CDR3 sequence (DNA): TGTGCCAGCAGCTTAGTCCGGGGGTACTATGGCTACACCTTC. The V and J genes are TRBV7-2 and TRBJ1-2; a weak D match, TRBD1 (5 bases). V dropped 1 base and J dropped 3 bases, with 9 bases sitting between them. CDR1 and CDR2 (germline): SGHTA, FQGNSA. This CDR3 region has 14 residues.

The chain couples TRBV5-1 to TRBJ2-7, with TRBD2 matching over 7 bases. The CDR3 sequence is 15 residues long. CDR1 is SGHRS and CDR2 is YFSETQ in the germline V gene. V gave up 2 bases and J gave up 0 bases; unmatched junction bases: 5. Here the CDR3 reads CASSFDGGSSYEQYF. The CDR3 nucleotides are TGCGCCAGCAGCTTCGACGGGGGGAGCTCCTACGAGCAGTACTTC.

V is TRBV19 and J is TRBJ1-2, with D perhaps matching TRBD1 (6 bases). The CDR3 runs to 14 residues. Trimming took 4 bases from V and 4 from J, leaving 13 bases between them. The germline V gene encodes CDR1 LNHDA and CDR2 SQIVND (reference sequence). The DNA for the CDR3 is TGTGCCAGTAGTAGGTCGGGACAAACCTATGGCTACACCTTC. As protein: CASSRSGQTYGYTF.

This sequence joins TRBV19 and TRBJ2-2; 7 bases are shared with TRBD1. CDR3 length: 15 amino acids. From germline, CDR1 is LNHDA and CDR2 SQIVND (reference sequence). Trimming cost V 4 bases and J 3 bases; bases outside gene matches: 5. Here the CDR3 reads CASSTWDSYTGELFF. The CDR3 DNA reads TGTGCCAGTAGTACCTGGGACAGCTACACCGGGGAGCTGTTTTTT. Based on the CDR3 plus reference TRBV19 and TRBJ2-2, the full variable domain is DGGITQSPKYLFRKEGQNVTLSCEQNLNHDAMYWYRQDPGQGLRLIYYSQIVNDFQKGDIAEGYSVSREKKESFPLTVTSAQKNPTAFYLCASSTWDSYTGELFFGEGSRLTVL.